The TCR beta chain described here comes from a study of early T cells in non-severe SARS-CoV-2 infection. Study context: The authors sequenced bulk RNA from unsorted whole blood, leaving chains unpaired. Study findings and constraints: Reliance on VDJdb matching favored anti-spike CD8 responses; private and CD4 specificities were missed.

Germline values: CDR1 DFQATT, CDR2 SNEGSKA (reference sequence). The CDR3 has 16 residues. Trimming removed 0 bases at V and 7 bases at J, with 19 bases between. Each single cDNA molecule received a unique molecular identifier. TCRdb reprocessed the 5' RACE reads with MiXCR, giving one entry per CDR3 protein. The sample contains about 79,000 distinct CDR3 sequences, around 11% of which appear only once. On this clonotype: The target antigen is unknown.

This receptor was taken from an adult who was a healthcare worker with PCR-confirmed SARS-CoV-2 infection or an uninfected control (not recorded which). The sample was whole blood. V gene TRBV20-1 combines with J gene TRBJ2-1, with D tentatively TRBD1 (5 bases). The CDR3: CSARDSSGSSENEQFF. In DNA, the CDR3 is TGCAGTGCTAGAGATTCTTCAGGGTCCTCGGAGAATGAGCAGTTCTTC.